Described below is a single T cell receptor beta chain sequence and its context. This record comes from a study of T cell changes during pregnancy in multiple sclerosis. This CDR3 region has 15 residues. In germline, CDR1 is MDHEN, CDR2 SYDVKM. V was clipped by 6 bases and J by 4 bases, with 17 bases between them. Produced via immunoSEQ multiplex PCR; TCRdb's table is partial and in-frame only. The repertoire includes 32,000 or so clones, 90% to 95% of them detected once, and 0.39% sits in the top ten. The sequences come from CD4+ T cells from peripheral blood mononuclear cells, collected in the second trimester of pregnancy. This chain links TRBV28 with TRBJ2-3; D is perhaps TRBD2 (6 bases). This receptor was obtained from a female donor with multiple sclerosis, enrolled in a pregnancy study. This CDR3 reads CASSLGTYGADTQYF. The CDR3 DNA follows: TGTGCCAGCAGCCTTGGGACTTATGGTGCAGATACGCAGTATTTT. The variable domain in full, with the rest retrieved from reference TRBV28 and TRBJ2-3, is DVKVTQSSRYLVKRTGEKVFLECVQDMDHENMFWYRQDPGLGLRLIYFSYDVKMKEKGDIPEGYSVSREKKERFSLILESASTNQTSMYLCASSLGTYGADTQYFGPGTRLTVL.